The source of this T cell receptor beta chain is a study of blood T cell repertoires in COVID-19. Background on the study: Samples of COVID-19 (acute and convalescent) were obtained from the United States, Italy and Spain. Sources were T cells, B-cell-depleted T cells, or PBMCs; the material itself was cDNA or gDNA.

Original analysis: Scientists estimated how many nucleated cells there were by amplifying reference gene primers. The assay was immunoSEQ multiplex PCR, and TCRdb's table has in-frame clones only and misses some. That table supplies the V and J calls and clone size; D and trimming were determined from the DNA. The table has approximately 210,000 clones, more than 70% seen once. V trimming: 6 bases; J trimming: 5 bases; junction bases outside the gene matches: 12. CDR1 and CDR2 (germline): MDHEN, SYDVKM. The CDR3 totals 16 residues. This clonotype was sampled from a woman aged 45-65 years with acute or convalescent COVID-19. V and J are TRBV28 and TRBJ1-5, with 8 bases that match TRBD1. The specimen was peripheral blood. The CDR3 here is CASSRPDRGDDQPQHF. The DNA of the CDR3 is TGTGCCAGCAGCCGTCCCGACAGGGGAGATGATCAGCCCCAGCATTTT.